These T cell receptor beta chains were read from a single sample in a study of shared clonotypes between healthy human individuals. This table comes from immunoSEQ multiplex PCR, and its TCRdb copy is limited to in-frame clones, with some not included. The repertoire holds 400,000 to 600,000 clones, approximately 79% seen once, with roughly an eighth in the top ten. Sequencing input: PBMCs. These TCRs come from a woman aged 35 to 49 in good health. Some clones in this sample may be carry-over from other donors' samples. The CDR3 runs from the conserved cysteine through the conserved F or W. D genes are given only for firm matches. Clone size is shown for a subset of rows, as once, few, many or a class of expanded clone.

abundance,d_gene,j_gene,v_gene,len,CDR3nt,CDR3aa
NA,NA,TRBJ2-7,TRBV28,13,TGTGCCAGCAGTTCATACAGGTTCTGGGAGCAGTACTTC,CASSSYRFWEQYF
NA,NA,TRBJ2-5,TRBV5-1,15,TGCGCCAGCAGCTTGGTGGCAGGGGAGAGTGAGACCCAGTACTTC,CASSLVAGESETQYF
once,NA,TRBJ2-5,TRBV19,14,TGTGCCAGTAGTTTCTTGGCAGTTCAAGAGACCCAGTACTTC,CASSFLAVQETQYF
NA,NA,TRBJ2-7,TRBV27,14,TGTGCCAGCAGTTTCAGCATTGGGGTCTACGAGCAGTACTTC,CASSFSIGVYEQYF
many,NA,TRBJ2-1,TRBV6-5,14,TGTGCCAGCACGAAGTTTGGGTCCTACAATGAGCAGTTCTTC,CASTKFGSYNEQFF
NA,NA,TRBJ1-1,TRBV5-8,16,TGTGCCAGCAGCAGGAGTTTGCAGGGACTCAACACTGAAGCTTTCTTT,CASSRSLQGLNTEAFF
NA,NA,TRBJ2-3,TRBV15,15,TGTGCCACCAGCAGCAACCCCGGGCGGGCAGATACGCAGTATTTT,CATSSNPGRADTQYF
NA,TRBD2,TRBJ2-2,TRBV2,13,TGTGCCAGCGCGGGAGGGAACACCGGGGAGCTGTTTTTT,CASAGGNTGELFF
NA,NA,TRBJ1-2,TRBV2,13,TGTGCCAGCAACCTGGGGCAGGGACGCGGCTACACCTTC,CASNLGQGRGYTF
NA,NA,TRBJ2-7,TRBV28,15,TGTGCCAGCATTGGGGAAGACACCTCGGCCTACGAGCAGTACTTC,CASIGEDTSAYEQYF
NA,NA,TRBJ2-5,TRBV11-3,14,TGTGCCAGCAGCCCCTCGGGGCTGGAGGAGACCCAGTACTTC,CASSPSGLEETQYF
NA,NA,TRBJ2-7,TRBV6-5,14,TGTGCCAGCAGTTTTCGGGGCCCCACCTACGAGCAGTACTTC,CASSFRGPTYEQYF
NA,NA,TRBJ2-2,TRBV14,16,TGTGCCAGCAGCCCTCATCGGGCTCCTAACACCGGGGAGCTGTTTTTT,CASSPHRAPNTGELFF
NA,NA,TRBJ2-7,TRBV7-2,14,TGTGCCAGCAGCTCCGGACGGGTATCCTACGAGCAGTACTTC,CASSSGRVSYEQYF
NA,NA,TRBJ2-1,TRBV6-5,16,TGTGCCAGCAGTTACCGAGGGGGGAGGGCTCACAATGAGCAGTTCTTC,CASSYRGGRAHNEQFF
NA,TRBD1,TRBJ1-2,TRBV7-3,13,TGTGCCAGCAGCTCCGACAGGGAAGCTGGCTACACCTTC,CASSSDREAGYTF
NA,TRBD1,TRBJ1-1,TRBV7-8,15,TGTGCCAGCAGCCTGCGGGACAGGGGACGGTCTGAAGCTTTCTTT,CASSLRDRGRSEAFF
NA,TRBD2,TRBJ2-7,TRBV4-1,18,TGCGCCAGCAGCCAAGATCTCCGAAGCGGGAAGGGTCGGTACGAGCAGTACTTC,CASSQDLRSGKGRYEQYF
NA,NA,TRBJ1-1,TRBV4-2,16,TGTGCCAGCAGCCAAGTTACCCAGGGGAAGAACACTGAAGCTTTCTTT,CASSQVTQGKNTEAFF
NA,NA,TRBJ2-4,TRBV5-1,16,TGCGCCAGCAGCTTGGGGCCAACAGGGGCGGGGAACATTCAGTACTTC,CASSLGPTGAGNIQYF
NA,NA,TRBJ2-3,TRBV19,15,TGTGCCAGTACTTTTAATGTCATTAGCACAGATACGCAGTATTTT,CASTFNVISTDTQYF
NA,NA,TRBJ2-5,TRBV28,14,TGTGCCAGCAGTCCGATCCTCCCGTGGGAGACCCAGTACTTC,CASSPILPWETQYF
NA,TRBD2,TRBJ2-5,TRBV5-1,18,TGCGCCAGCAGCCACCAAACCCGGACTAGCGGCTTTCAAGAGACCCAGTACTTC,CASSHQTRTSGFQETQYF
NA,NA,TRBJ1-2,TRBV30,14,TGTGCCTGGAGTGGATGGGACACTAACTATGGCTACACCTTC,CAWSGWDTNYGYTF
NA,TRBD1,TRBJ1-4,TRBV19,13,TGTGCCAGTGCACAGGGGGCCCGGGAAAAACTGTTTTTT,CASAQGAREKLFF
NA,TRBD1,TRBJ1-2,TRBV30,14,TGTGCCTGGGCGCCGGGACAGTTACGATATGGCTACACCTTC,CAWAPGQLRYGYTF
NA,NA,TRBJ2-1,TRBV9,16,TGTGCCAGCAGCGTAGGAGGGCTCCCCCTGTACAATGAGCAGTTCTTC,CASSVGGLPLYNEQFF
NA,NA,TRBJ2-7,TRBV14,15,TGTGCCAGCAGCCAAGGAATGCCAGATTCCTACGAGCAGTACTTC,CASSQGMPDSYEQYF
NA,NA,TRBJ2-1,TRBV6-6,12,TGTGCCAGCAGTTACCCGGACGGGGAGCAGTTCTTC,CASSYPDGEQFF
NA,NA,TRBJ2-3,TRBV5-4,14,TGTGCCAGCAGCTTAGGTGGTGGGACAGATACGCAGTATTTT,CASSLGGGTDTQYF
NA,TRBD1,TRBJ1-4,TRBV10-2,15,TGCGCCAGCATGGAAAGGGACAGGGGTAATGAAAAACTGTTTTTT,CASMERDRGNEKLFF
NA,NA,TRBJ1-2,TRBV10-2,13,TGCGCCAGCAGAGTCGAGACGCACTATGGCTACACCTTC,CASRVETHYGYTF
NA,TRBD1,TRBJ1-2,TRBV28,19,TGTGCCAGCAGTTCATATCCCATACAGGGGGCGCTGCCAGAATGGGGCTACACCTTC,CASSSYPIQGALPEWGYTF
NA,NA,TRBJ1-2,TRBV28,10,TGTGCCAGCAGTCAATTTGGCTACACCTTC,CASSQFGYTF
NA,NA,TRBJ2-1,TRBV30,13,TGTGCCTGGAGCTTCGACTCCAACAATGAGCAGTTCTTC,CAWSFDSNNEQFF
NA,TRBD2,TRBJ2-1,TRBV7-6,16,TGTGCCAGCAGCGTAGAGATAGCGGGAGGACCTAATGAGCAGTTCTTC,CASSVEIAGGPNEQFF
NA,NA,TRBJ2-5,TRBV7-2,13,TGTGCCAGCAGCTTTTGGAATCAAGAGACCCAGTACTTC,CASSFWNQETQYF
NA,NA,TRBJ1-2,TRBV20-1,11,TGCAGTGCTAGAGTCAGTCAAGGCTACACCTTC,CSARVSQGYTF
NA,NA,TRBJ2-5,TRBV6-4,13,TGTGCCAGCAGTTACAGGGCTGAAGAGACCCAGTACTTC,CASSYRAEETQYF
NA,TRBD2,TRBJ2-1,TRBV2,14,TGTGCCAGCCTCGGGAGGCCCTCCTACAATGAGCAGTTCTTC,CASLGRPSYNEQFF
NA,NA,TRBJ2-1,TRBV6-1,14,TGTGCCAGCAGCCGGACTCTACACGGGAATGAGCAGTTCTTC,CASSRTLHGNEQFF
NA,NA,TRBJ1-5,TRBV30,15,TGTGCCTGGAGTGTAACAGGTGTGGTGTCTATGCCCCAGCATTTT,CAWSVTGVVSMPQHF
NA,NA,TRBJ2-5,TRBV25-1,14,TGTGCCAGCAGTCCGGGCCTCAACCAAGAGACCCAGTACTTC,CASSPGLNQETQYF
NA,NA,TRBJ2-3,TRBV19,15,TGTGCCAGTAGTATGACCCGAGGAGGCACAGATACGCAGTATTTT,CASSMTRGGTDTQYF
NA,NA,TRBJ1-3,TRBV6-1,16,TGTGCCAGCAGTGAAGTCCAGGGATTAGGTGGAAACACCATATATTTT,CASSEVQGLGGNTIYF
NA,NA,TRBJ2-5,TRBV2,10,TGTGCCAGCAGTGAGTGGGAGCAGTACTTC,CASSEWEQYF
NA,NA,TRBJ2-7,TRBV27,12,TGTGCCAGCAGTGATTTGCCCTACGAGCAGTACTTC,CASSDLPYEQYF
NA,NA,TRBJ1-2,TRBV28,17,TGTGCCAGCAGTTTACCCGGGACAAGGGCAGCTAACTATGGCTACACCTTC,CASSLPGTRAANYGYTF
NA,TRBD2,TRBJ2-1,TRBV18,16,TGTGCCAGCTCCCCTCAGGGACTAGCGAAGTACAATGAGCAGTTCTTC,CASSPQGLAKYNEQFF
NA,TRBD1,TRBJ2-5,TRBV29-1,15,TGCATCGTTGGAGGGCTGACAGGGGCCCAAGAGACCCAGTACTTC,CIVGGLTGAQETQYF
NA,NA,TRBJ2-2,TRBV7-9,14,TGTGCCAGCAGCTTAGAGACAGGACACGGGGAGCTGTTTTTT,CASSLETGHGELFF